The 5 T cell receptor beta chains listed next were all sequenced from one sample in a study of shared clonotypes between healthy human individuals. Some clones are missing from TCRdb's copy, which holds only in-frame ones; the method was immunoSEQ multiplex PCR. The sample includes under 1,100,000 clones, around three quarters seen only once; the top ten take under 0.8%. What was sequenced was memory CD4+ T cells from PBMCs. Subset given: CD45RA-negative fraction. These receptors were collected from a man aged 18 to 35 in good health. Some clones in this sample may be carry-over from other donors' samples.

The V and J genes are TRBV9 and TRBJ2-3; no clear D. Deletions cut 0 bases from V and 6 bases from J, with 11 bases between. The CDR3 has 14 residues. Germline values: CDR1 SGDLS, CDR2 YYNGEE. The CDR3 DNA sequence: TGTGCCAGCAGCGTAGACATGACTTTCGATACGCAGTATTTT. The encoded protein is CASSVDMTFDTQYF.

This clone was seen many times. Other DNA sequences in the same sample also yield this CDR3. The chain joins TRBV4-1 to TRBJ2-7; 12 bases align to TRBD2. The germline V gene has CDR1 MGHRA and CDR2 YSYEKL. The length of the CDR3 is 15 residues. The V gene end was trimmed by 3 bases and the J gene end by 5 bases; junction bases not matched to a gene: 5. The CDR3, as DNA: TGCGCCAGCAGCCACCTGACTAGCGGGAGTAACGAGCAGTACTTC. Translated, it gives CASSHLTSGSNEQYF.

The chain recombines TRBV9 with TRBJ2-7; D unresolved. CDR1 is SGDLS, CDR2 YYNGEE, per germline. The CDR3 is made up of 14 amino acids. Trimming shortened V by 0 bases and J by 2 bases, and 9 bases separated the two germline ends. The CDR3 loop is CASSVGGGTYEQYF. Written as DNA, the CDR3 is TGTGCCAGCAGCGTAGGAGGTGGGACCTACGAGCAGTACTTC.

V usage is TRBV5-5 and J usage is TRBJ1-2; no firm D call. V was cut by 0 bases and J by 8 bases, with 11 bases left in between. The CDR3 extends over 13 amino acids. The germline V gene has CDR1 SGHKS and CDR2 YYEKEE (reference sequence). The CDR3 here is CASSLERAGGYTF. The CDR3 DNA follows: TGTGCCAGCAGCTTGGAAAGGGCTGGAGGCTACACCTTC.

CDR3 in amino acids: CASSPSYNTGELFF. In DNA, the CDR3 is TGTGCCAGCAGTCCCTCCTACAACACCGGGGAGCTGTTTTTT. V is TRBV27 and J is TRBJ2-2; no firm D call. Trimming removed 5 bases at V and 2 bases at J, with 9 bases between. The CDR3 consists of 14 residues. CDR1 is MNHEY, CDR2 SMNVEV, per germline (reference sequence).